The rows below give T cell receptor beta chains drawn from one sample of a study of CD8+ T cells in alopecia areata. Measured with immunoSEQ multiplex PCR; TCRdb has only the in-frame clones, and not every one. The sample contains some 150,000 clones, about 85% of which appear only once. The sequenced sample was CD8+ T cells sorted from blood, obtained at week 4, from a patient treated with tofacitinib. These receptors all come from a human donor with alopecia areata. Each CDR3 is given with its conserved first and last residue. A D gene is named only where the DNA matches it firmly. Expanded clones are given a class, and other clones once, few, many or no size at all.

D	V	J	size	DNA	CDR3
.	TRBV14	TRBJ1-1	.	TGTGCCAGCAGCCAAGATTATTCGATCACTGAAGCTTTCTTT	CASSQDYSITEAFF
.	TRBV5-1	TRBJ2-7	.	TGCGCCAGCAGCCAATATGTAGCGGTGATCGACGAGCAGTACTTC	CASSQYVAVIDEQYF
TRBD1	TRBV29-1	TRBJ2-4	.	TGCAGCGTTAACGCCAGGGACAGGACCTTAGCCAAAAACATTCAGTACTTC	CSVNARDRTLAKNIQYF
.	TRBV11-2	TRBJ2-7	once	TGTGCCAGCAGCTTAGTCGGACGTGAGCAGTACTTC	CASSLVGREQYF
.	TRBV9	TRBJ2-5	.	TGTGCCAGCAGCGTTGCAGGGGAAGAGACCCAGTACTTC	CASSVAGEETQYF
.	TRBV6-5	TRBJ1-4	.	TGTGCCAGCAGTTACTCGAAGGGGTTGGATGAAAAACTGTTTTTT	CASSYSKGLDEKLFF
TRBD2	TRBV7-8	TRBJ2-5	.	TGTGCCAGCAGCGTCCGTGGCGGGGGGGTTTTGGAGACCCAGTACTTC	CASSVRGGGVLETQYF
TRBD2	TRBV11-2	TRBJ2-7	.	TGTGCCAGCAGCGGGTCGGGAGGGCCCTACGAGCAGTACTTC	CASSGSGGPYEQYF
TRBD2	TRBV5-4	TRBJ2-1	.	TGTGCCAGCAGCAGAAGCGGGGGGCTCTACAATGAGCAGTTCTTC	CASSRSGGLYNEQFF
TRBD2	TRBV7-7	TRBJ2-5	.	TGTGCTAGCAGTTTAAGACTAGCGGTCCAAGAGACCCAGTACTTC	CASSLRLAVQETQYF
TRBD2	TRBV9	TRBJ2-3	.	TGTGCCAGCAGCGTAGGACCCGGGGGGAGCACAGATACGCAGTATTTT	CASSVGPGGSTDTQYF
.	TRBV7-9	TRBJ2-7	.	TGTGCCAGCAGCTCCCCTTCCGGAGCGCAGTACTTC	CASSSPSGAQYF
TRBD1	TRBV27	TRBJ2-7	.	TGTGCCAGCAGTTCGGGACAGGGAAGTCTCTACGAGCAGTACTTC	CASSSGQGSLYEQYF
TRBD1	TRBV27	TRBJ2-4	.	TGTGCCAGCAGTTTAGGGCCCGGGACAGGGGTTAACATTCAGTACTTC	CASSLGPGTGVNIQYF
.	TRBV29-1	TRBJ2-1	few	TGCAGCGTTGGGATGGCGGGGTTCAGTGATGAGCAGTTCTTC	CSVGMAGFSDEQFF
.	TRBV27	TRBJ1-6	.	TGTGCCAGTGCGGCTAGTCGTTTTAATTCACCCCTCCACTTT	CASAASRFNSPLHF
.	TRBV10-2	TRBJ2-7	.	TGCGCCAGCAGTGAGAACGACGAGCAGTACTTC	CASSENDEQYF
TRBD2	TRBV7-8	TRBJ2-3	.	TGTGCCAGCAGCCTGGTGGGGCGGGGGGGCACAGATACGCAGTATTTT	CASSLVGRGGTDTQYF
.	TRBV29-1	TRBJ2-2	.	TGCAGCGTTGAACTGGGTACGAACACCGGGGAGCTGTTTTTT	CSVELGTNTGELFF
.	TRBV2	TRBJ2-5	.	TGTGCCGTACAAACAGGCCAAGAGACCCAGTACTTC	CAVQTGQETQYF
.	TRBV6-5	TRBJ2-7	.	TGTGCCAGCAGCCCCCCCCAGGGTCCGGACGAGCAGTACTTC	CASSPPQGPDEQYF
TRBD1	TRBV6-5	TRBJ2-5	.	TGTGCCAGCAGTTACTCGACAGGGGCCTCGGGGACCCAGTACTTC	CASSYSTGASGTQYF
.	TRBV6-1	TRBJ2-3	.	TGTGCCAGCAGGGAAGGAGGACTAAGCACAGATACGCAGTATTTT	CASREGGLSTDTQYF
.	TRBV7-9	TRBJ2-7	.	TGTGCCAGCAGGACAAGGTGGGGCAACGAGCAGTACTTC	CASRTRWGNEQYF
.	TRBV30	TRBJ2-7	.	TGTGCCTGGAGCCCCCGGATTAGCGGAGGCCACCTTAGCTACGAGCAGTACTTC	CAWSPRISGGHLSYEQYF
.	TRBV7-3	TRBJ2-1	.	TGTGCCAGCAGCTTACGGCGTCAGGACAATGAGCAGTTCTTC	CASSLRRQDNEQFF
.	TRBV7-9	TRBJ1-5	.	TGTGCCAGCAGCTCTTCCTCTGGGGATCAGCCCCAGCATTTT	CASSSSSGDQPQHF
TRBD1	TRBV29-1	TRBJ2-7	.	TGCAGCGTTGAGTCCGGGACAGGGGAAATCTCCTACGAGCAGTACTTC	CSVESGTGEISYEQYF
TRBD1	TRBV4-1	TRBJ2-2	.	TGCGCCAGCAGCCAAGTCGACAGGGGGGGCACCGGGGAGCTGTTTTTT	CASSQVDRGGTGELFF
.	TRBV11-1	TRBJ1-1	.	TGTGCCAGCAGCTTAACAGACCCTAGGACTGAAGCTTTCTTT	CASSLTDPRTEAFF
TRBD2	TRBV4-1	TRBJ2-2	.	TGCGCCAGCAGCCGGGGACTAGCGAACACCGGGGAGCTGTTTTTT	CASSRGLANTGELFF
.	TRBV18	TRBJ2-7	.	TGTGCCAGCTCACGAGACACCGTCTACGAGCAGTACTTC	CASSRDTVYEQYF
.	TRBV29-1	TRBJ2-3	few	TGCAGCGCCCCGGGACACCGTTACACAGATACGCAGTATTTT	CSAPGHRYTDTQYF
TRBD1	TRBV5-6	TRBJ2-7	few	TGTGCCAGCATCTTACAGGGGGCCCGGATCGCCTACGAGCAGTACTTC	CASILQGARIAYEQYF
.	TRBV7-9	TRBJ2-1	.	TGTGCCAGCAGCTCACAATGGGGGGCCGAGTACAATGAGCAGTTCTTC	CASSSQWGAEYNEQFF
.	TRBV30	TRBJ2-2	.	TGTGCCTGGAGTCCGGACAGCACCGGGGAGCTGTTTTTT	CAWSPDSTGELFF
.	TRBV2	TRBJ2-4	.	TGTGCCAGCACCGACCCCATCTCCAAAAACATTCAGTACTTC	CASTDPISKNIQYF
TRBD2	TRBV30	TRBJ2-2	.	TGTGCCTGGAGTCGGGGGGACACCGGGGAGCTGTTTTTT	CAWSRGDTGELFF
.	TRBV2	TRBJ2-7	.	TGTGCCATTGGACCCCAGGATATGCAGTACTTC	CAIGPQDMQYF
.	TRBV7-9	TRBJ1-2	.	TGTGCCAGCAGCGTCGACGGCTATGGCTACACCTTC	CASSVDGYGYTF
.	TRBV2	TRBJ2-1	.	TGTGCCAGCGCATTTGAGGGTGAGCAGTTCTTC	CASAFEGEQFF